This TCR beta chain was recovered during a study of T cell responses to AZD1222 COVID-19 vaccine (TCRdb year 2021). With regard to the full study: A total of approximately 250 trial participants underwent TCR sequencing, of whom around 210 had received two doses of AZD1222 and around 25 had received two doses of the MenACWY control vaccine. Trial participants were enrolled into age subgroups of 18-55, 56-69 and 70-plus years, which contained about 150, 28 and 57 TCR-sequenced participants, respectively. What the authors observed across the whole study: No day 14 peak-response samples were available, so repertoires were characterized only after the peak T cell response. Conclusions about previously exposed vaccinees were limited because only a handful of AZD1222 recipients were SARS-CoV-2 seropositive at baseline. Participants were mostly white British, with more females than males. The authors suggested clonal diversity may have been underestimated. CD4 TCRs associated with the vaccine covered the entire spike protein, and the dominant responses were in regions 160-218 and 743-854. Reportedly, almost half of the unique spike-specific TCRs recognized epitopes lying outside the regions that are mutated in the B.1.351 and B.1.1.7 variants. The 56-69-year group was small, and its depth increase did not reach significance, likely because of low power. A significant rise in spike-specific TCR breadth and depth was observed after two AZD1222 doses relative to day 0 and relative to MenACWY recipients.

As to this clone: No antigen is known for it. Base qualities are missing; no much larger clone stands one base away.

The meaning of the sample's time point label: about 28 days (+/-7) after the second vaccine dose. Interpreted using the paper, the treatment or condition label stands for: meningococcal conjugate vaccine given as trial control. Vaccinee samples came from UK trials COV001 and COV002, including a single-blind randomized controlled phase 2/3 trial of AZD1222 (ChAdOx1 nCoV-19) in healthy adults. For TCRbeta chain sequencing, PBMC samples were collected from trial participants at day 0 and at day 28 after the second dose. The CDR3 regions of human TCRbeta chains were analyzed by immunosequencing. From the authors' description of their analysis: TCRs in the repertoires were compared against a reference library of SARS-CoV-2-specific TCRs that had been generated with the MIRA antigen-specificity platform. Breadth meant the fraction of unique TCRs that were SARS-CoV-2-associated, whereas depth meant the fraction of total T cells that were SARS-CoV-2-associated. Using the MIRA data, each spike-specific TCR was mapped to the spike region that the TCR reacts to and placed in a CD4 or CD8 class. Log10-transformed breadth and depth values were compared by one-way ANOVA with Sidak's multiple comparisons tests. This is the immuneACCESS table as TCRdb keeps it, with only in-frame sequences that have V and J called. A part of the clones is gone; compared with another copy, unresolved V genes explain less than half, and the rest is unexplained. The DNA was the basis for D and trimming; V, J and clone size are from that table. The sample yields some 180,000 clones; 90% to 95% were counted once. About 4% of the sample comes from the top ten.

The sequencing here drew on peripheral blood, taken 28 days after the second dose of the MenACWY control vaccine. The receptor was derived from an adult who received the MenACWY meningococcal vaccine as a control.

The DNA is as follows: TGTGCCAGCAGCTTACCCGGACAGACAATGAACACTGAAGCTTTCTTT. It translates to CASSLPGQTMNTEAFF. Rearrangement joined TRBV5-4 to TRBJ1-1, with TRBD1 perhaps the D gene, on 6 matching bases. CDR1 and CDR2, per the germline V gene (reference sequence), are SGHNT and YYREEE. The V end loses 2 bases and the J end loses 0 bases, and a stretch of 14 bases separates them. The CDR3 runs 16 residues from the cysteine to the phenylalanine. Only the CDR3 part of the read is kept: 48 bases, read in frame from the first base.